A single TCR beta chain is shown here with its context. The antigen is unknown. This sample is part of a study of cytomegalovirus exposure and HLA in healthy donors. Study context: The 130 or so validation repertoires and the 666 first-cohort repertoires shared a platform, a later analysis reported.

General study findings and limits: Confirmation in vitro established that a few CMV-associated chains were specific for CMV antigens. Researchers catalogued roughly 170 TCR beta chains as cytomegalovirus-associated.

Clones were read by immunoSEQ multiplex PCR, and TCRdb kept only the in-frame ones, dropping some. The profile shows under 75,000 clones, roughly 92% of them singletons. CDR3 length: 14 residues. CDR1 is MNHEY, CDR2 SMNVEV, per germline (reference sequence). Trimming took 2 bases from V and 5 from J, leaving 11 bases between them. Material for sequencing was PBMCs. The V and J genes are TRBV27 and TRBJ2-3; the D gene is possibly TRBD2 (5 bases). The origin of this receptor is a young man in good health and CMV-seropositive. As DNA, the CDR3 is TGTGCCAGCAGTTTAGGGGAGTCGGGAGATACGCAGTATTTT. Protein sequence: CASSLGESGDTQYF.